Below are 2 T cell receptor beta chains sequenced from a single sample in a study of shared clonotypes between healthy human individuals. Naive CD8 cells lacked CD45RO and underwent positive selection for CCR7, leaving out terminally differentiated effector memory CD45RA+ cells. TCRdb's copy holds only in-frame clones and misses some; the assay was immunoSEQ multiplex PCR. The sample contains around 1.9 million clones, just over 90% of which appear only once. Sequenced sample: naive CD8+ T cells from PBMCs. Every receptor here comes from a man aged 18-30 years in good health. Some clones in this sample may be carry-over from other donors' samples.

The CDR3 is CASSPRGPLGFYEQYF. DNA of the CDR3: TGTGCCAGCAGTCCCCGGGGTCCATTGGGCTTCTACGAGCAGTACTTC. This sequence joins TRBV27 and TRBJ2-7; a possible D gene is TRBD2 (5 bases). The CDR3 consists of 16 residues. Germline loops: CDR1 MNHEY, CDR2 SMNVEV (reference sequence). V shed 5 bases and J shed 3 bases, with 20 bases lying between them.

The CDR3 nucleotides read TGCAGCGTTGATGGGGACACAAAGGGGAGGACTGAAAAACTGTTTTTT. As protein: CSVDGDTKGRTEKLFF. The V call is TRBV29-1, the J call TRBJ1-4; D might be TRBD1 (6 bases). V lost 3 bases, J lost 7 bases, and 21 bases lay in between. The CDR3 length is 16 residues. From germline, CDR1 is SQVTM and CDR2 ANQGSEA.